This record concerns one T cell receptor beta chain sequence. Its antigen is not identified. This sample was taken from a study of CXCR3-negative and CXCR3-positive naive CD8 T cells. Study summary: Sequencing yielded around 130 million TRB reads, roughly 1.5 +/- 0.3 million per library.

The libraries of TRB cDNA were constructed through 5' RACE using UMI labels. From its re-call of the 5' RACE reads, TCRdb lists each CDR3 protein once, without DNA. The sample has tens of thousands of distinct CDR3 sequences. This CDR3 has 16 residues. CDR1 is MNHNS, CDR2 SASEGT, per germline. General study points: CXCR3-expressing naive cells carried TRB CDR3s more hydrophobic than those of CXCR3-negative naive cells.

The receptor was derived from a human donor in good health. Some clones in this sample may be carry-over from other donors' samples. Sequencing used naive CXCR3+ CD8+ T cells from blood. Documented subset: CD45RO-CCR7+CD27+CD95- naive CD8+ T cells expressing CXCR3 (TNR3+). The chain has TRBV6-1 and TRBJ2-1; without DNA, the TCRdb call of TRBD1 cannot be checked. This CDR3 reads CASRPGTGRFYNEQFF.